The clone carrying this TCR beta chain was detected a few times. Its antigen is not identified. The source of the sample is a study of beta chain features in type 1 diabetes. Overall study results and limits: Patients with Type 1 diabetes showed moderately but significantly shorter TCRB CDR3s in all four CD4+ subsets.

Since all of the isolated RNA was reverse transcribed, expressed TCRB transcripts were what got sequenced. Here immunoSEQ multiplex PCR was the method, and the copy in TCRdb shows in-frame clones only, minus some. The sample holds some 270,000 clones; roughly 8% are singletons and the top ten take approximately 0.93%. The CDR3 has 16 amino acids. V was cut by 10 bases and J by 0 bases, with 19 bases left in between. Germline values: CDR1 ENHRY, CDR2 SYGVKD. The source material was central memory CD4+ T cells from blood. J is TRBJ2-4 and V is TRBV10-3; D may be TRBD1 (5 bases). The sequence derives from a woman aged 18-35 years in good health. For the CDR3, the DNA is TGTGCCAGCACCCACCAGGGTGCCCTAGCCAAAAACATTCAGTACTTC. This sequence encodes CASTHQGALAKNIQYF.